The T cell receptor beta chain described here comes from a study of blood T cell repertoires in COVID-19. Whole-study context: Samples taken during acute and convalescent COVID-19 were collected in the United States, Italy and Spain.

V shed 0 bases and J shed 2 bases, with 7 bases lying between them. There are 14 residues in the CDR3. CDR1 is SGHDN and CDR2 is FVKESK in the germline V gene. The authors' processing: Estimation of nucleated cell counts was performed using reference gene primer amplification. Some clones are missing from TCRdb's copy, which holds only in-frame ones; the method was immunoSEQ multiplex PCR. V, J and clone size are taken as reported in that table, and D and trimming were inferred from the DNA itself. The table lists a few hundred thousand clones, around 85% of them singletons. Ages ranged from about 18 to 100 years, with residence in 20 to 30 US areas. Cohort 3 recovery required two negative PCRs, clearance, or symptom resolution.

Input material: PBMCs or T cells enriched from blood (not recorded which). The sequence was obtained from a woman aged 45-65 years who had recovered from COVID-19. The chain uses TRBV14 and TRBJ2-5; D is uncertain. CDR3 sequence reads: CASSQDAVQETQYF. The CDR3 region has the DNA TGTGCCAGCAGCCAAGATGCGGTTCAAGAGACCCAGTACTTC.